This record looks at one TCR beta chain sequence and its context. Its antigen remains unidentified. The data derive from a study of PD-1 blockade in mismatch repair-deficient tumors. General study points: Tumor-resident clones, often undetectable pretreatment in blood, expanded then contracted after pembrolizumab.

Assay: immunoSEQ multiplex PCR; the TCRdb copy retains only in-frame clones and omits some. The sample contains around 100,000 clones, 70% to 85% of which appear only once. PCR or immunohistochemistry showed mismatch repair deficiency in every enrolled patient. The TCR-sequenced patients were three responders to pembrolizumab. The V end was cut by 0 bases, the J end by 9 bases, with 4 bases between. The CDR3 loop spans 11 amino acids. CDR1 is SGHDT and CDR2 is YYEEEE in the germline V gene. The input for sequencing was peripheral blood, taken approximately 36 weeks after starting pembrolizumab. The rearrangement links TRBV5-6 to TRBJ2-4; D is undetermined. This receptor was obtained from an adult with mismatch repair-deficient cancer. The CDR3 loop reads CASSLGGIQYF. In DNA form, the CDR3 reads TGTGCCAGCAGCTTGGGGGGCATTCAGTACTTC.